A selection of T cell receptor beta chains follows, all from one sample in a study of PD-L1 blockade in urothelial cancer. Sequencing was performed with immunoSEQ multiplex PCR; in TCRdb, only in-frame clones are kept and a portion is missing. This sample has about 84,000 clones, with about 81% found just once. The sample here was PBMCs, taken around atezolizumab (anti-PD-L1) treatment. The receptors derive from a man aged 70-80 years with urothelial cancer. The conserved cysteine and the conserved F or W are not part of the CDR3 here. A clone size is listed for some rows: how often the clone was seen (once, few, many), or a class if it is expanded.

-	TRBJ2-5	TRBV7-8	ASSLGGRPIRWETQY
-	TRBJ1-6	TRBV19	ASSDTYNSPLH
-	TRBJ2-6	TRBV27	ASSSTDTDNVLT
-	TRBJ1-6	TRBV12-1	ASSFAAGATYNSPLH
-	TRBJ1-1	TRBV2	ASSESVGGNTEAF
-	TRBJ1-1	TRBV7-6	ASSRRLGGNTEAF
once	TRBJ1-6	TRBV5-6	ASSLLGAGRNSPLH
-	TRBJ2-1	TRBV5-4	ASSSPGGLAPNEQF
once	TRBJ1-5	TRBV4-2	ASSQGTEYSNQPQH
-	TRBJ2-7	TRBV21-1	ASSKVAGDDEQY